The rows below give T cell receptor beta chains drawn from one sample of a study of cytomegalovirus exposure and HLA in healthy donors. Data came from immunoSEQ multiplex PCR; TCRdb stores just in-frame clones and leaves some out. The repertoire has around 150,000 clones, about four fifths of them found once; the top ten carry more than 4.5%. Input material: PBMCs. These receptors originate from a man aged 25-45 years in good health. Both conserved end residues are part of each CDR3. The order of the fields is D gene, V gene, clone size, J gene, CDR3 DNA, CDR3 protein. The D gene is left open where the match is weak. The size entry is marked missing in some rows and otherwise reads once, few, many or a size class.

d_call: TRBD2; v_call: TRBV15; clone_size: NA; j_call: TRBJ2-1; cdr3_nt: TGTGCCACCAGCAGAGTGCAACTAGCGGGAGACAATGAGCAGTTCTTC; cdr3_aa: CATSRVQLAGDNEQFF
d_call: NA; v_call: TRBV21-1; clone_size: NA; j_call: TRBJ1-1; cdr3_nt: TGTGCCAGCAGCAAAAAGTCCCTAGAGGAGAACACTGAAGCTTTCTTT; cdr3_aa: CASSKKSLEENTEAFF
d_call: TRBD1; v_call: TRBV2; clone_size: NA; j_call: TRBJ2-3; cdr3_nt: TGTGCCAGCTCAGGGGGCGGGACGGGAGATACGCAGTATTTT; cdr3_aa: CASSGGGTGDTQYF
d_call: TRBD1; v_call: TRBV5-1; clone_size: once; j_call: TRBJ2-7; cdr3_nt: TGCGCCAGCAGCCCCGGACAGGGGGCCTACGAGCAGTACTTC; cdr3_aa: CASSPGQGAYEQYF
d_call: NA; v_call: TRBV6-1; clone_size: once; j_call: TRBJ2-1; cdr3_nt: TGTGCCAGCAGTCCCTCGGGGTTTCTGCGGGATGAGCAGTTCTTC; cdr3_aa: CASSPSGFLRDEQFF
d_call: TRBD2; v_call: TRBV7-6; clone_size: NA; j_call: TRBJ2-7; cdr3_nt: TGTGCCAGCAGCCCTATGAGCCGAACTAGCGGCTCCTACGAGCAGTACTTC; cdr3_aa: CASSPMSRTSGSYEQYF
d_call: NA; v_call: TRBV7-8; clone_size: NA; j_call: TRBJ2-3; cdr3_nt: TGTGCCAGCAGCTCAGTTAGGGGGGATACGCAGTATTTT; cdr3_aa: CASSSVRGDTQYF
d_call: NA; v_call: TRBV27; clone_size: medium-sized; j_call: TRBJ1-1; cdr3_nt: TGTGCCAGCAGTTTGGGCAGCGGATCGGGAGCTTTCTTT; cdr3_aa: CASSLGSGSGAFF
d_call: TRBD2; v_call: TRBV7-2; clone_size: NA; j_call: TRBJ2-1; cdr3_nt: TGTGCCAGCAGCTTAGTGGCGAGCGGGAGGTACGATGAGCAGTTCTTC; cdr3_aa: CASSLVASGRYDEQFF
d_call: NA; v_call: TRBV29-1; clone_size: NA; j_call: TRBJ1-2; cdr3_nt: TGCAGCGTTGAAGAGCGGGGGGCGAACTATGGCTACACCTTC; cdr3_aa: CSVEERGANYGYTF
d_call: NA; v_call: TRBV9; clone_size: NA; j_call: TRBJ2-1; cdr3_nt: TGTGCCAGCAGCCCCCACCGGAGCTCCTACAATGAGCAGTTCTTC; cdr3_aa: CASSPHRSSYNEQFF
d_call: NA; v_call: TRBV4-1; clone_size: few; j_call: TRBJ1-1; cdr3_nt: TGCGCCAGCAAAGGGATCCGGGGCACTGAAGCTTTCTTT; cdr3_aa: CASKGIRGTEAFF
d_call: TRBD1; v_call: TRBV5-1; clone_size: NA; j_call: TRBJ2-7; cdr3_nt: TGCGCCAGCAGCTTTATCCCCGGGACAGGGGGCGCATACGAGCAGTACTTC; cdr3_aa: CASSFIPGTGGAYEQYF
d_call: NA; v_call: TRBV19; clone_size: NA; j_call: TRBJ1-5; cdr3_nt: TGTGCCAGTACAGGGAATTTTGGCCTCGAGACCCAGCATTTT; cdr3_aa: CASTGNFGLETQHF
d_call: TRBD2; v_call: TRBV10-2; clone_size: NA; j_call: TRBJ2-1; cdr3_nt: TGCGCCAGCAGACTAGCGGCCCAAAATGAGCAGTTCTTC; cdr3_aa: CASRLAAQNEQFF
d_call: TRBD1; v_call: TRBV29-1; clone_size: NA; j_call: TRBJ1-2; cdr3_nt: TGCAGCTCTTTCGTGCAGGGGGCGAATGGCTACACCTTC; cdr3_aa: CSSFVQGANGYTF
d_call: TRBD1; v_call: TRBV7-8; clone_size: NA; j_call: TRBJ1-1; cdr3_nt: TGTGCCAGCAGCCCGGACAGGGGCGAAGAAGCTTTCTTT; cdr3_aa: CASSPDRGEEAFF
d_call: TRBD2; v_call: TRBV28; clone_size: NA; j_call: TRBJ2-1; cdr3_nt: TGTGCCAGCCACATACCACTAGCGACACGGGCGGGTGAGCAGTTCTTC; cdr3_aa: CASHIPLATRAGEQFF
d_call: TRBD2; v_call: TRBV10-3; clone_size: NA; j_call: TRBJ2-7; cdr3_nt: TGTGCCATCAGTGGTGGGACTAGCGGATACGAGCAGTACTTC; cdr3_aa: CAISGGTSGYEQYF
d_call: NA; v_call: TRBV6-5; clone_size: NA; j_call: TRBJ1-3; cdr3_nt: TGTGCCAGCAGTTACTCGAGACAGTCCTCTGGAAACACCATATATTTT; cdr3_aa: CASSYSRQSSGNTIYF
d_call: TRBD2; v_call: TRBV9; clone_size: once; j_call: TRBJ2-7; cdr3_nt: TGTGCCAGCTCGGGGGGAACCTACGAGCAGTACTTC; cdr3_aa: CASSGGTYEQYF
d_call: NA; v_call: TRBV6-1; clone_size: NA; j_call: TRBJ2-7; cdr3_nt: TGTGCCAGCCCCGACGGGGGTGAGCAGTACTTC; cdr3_aa: CASPDGGEQYF
d_call: TRBD1; v_call: TRBV7-9; clone_size: NA; j_call: TRBJ1-2; cdr3_nt: TGCGCCAGCACCACCGGACAGGGCCACTATGGCTACACCTTC; cdr3_aa: CASTTGQGHYGYTF
d_call: TRBD1; v_call: TRBV6-1; clone_size: NA; j_call: TRBJ1-5; cdr3_nt: TGTGCCAGCAGTCCCCGGGACAGGGAGTATCAGCCCCAGCATTTT; cdr3_aa: CASSPRDREYQPQHF
d_call: TRBD2; v_call: TRBV10-3; clone_size: NA; j_call: TRBJ2-5; cdr3_nt: TGTGCCATCAGTGAGTCTGGACTAGCGGACCAAGAGACCCAGTACTTC; cdr3_aa: CAISESGLADQETQYF
d_call: TRBD2; v_call: TRBV11-3; clone_size: NA; j_call: TRBJ2-1; cdr3_nt: TGTGCCAGCAGCTCGTCTAGCGGCAATGAGCAGTTCTTC; cdr3_aa: CASSSSSGNEQFF
d_call: NA; v_call: TRBV27; clone_size: NA; j_call: TRBJ2-5; cdr3_nt: TGTGCCAGCAGTACAGACCAAGAGACCCAGTACTTC; cdr3_aa: CASSTDQETQYF
d_call: TRBD2; v_call: TRBV2; clone_size: NA; j_call: TRBJ2-1; cdr3_nt: TGTGCCAGCAATGGGGGGACTAGCGGGAGGGGGGACGAGCAGTTCTTC; cdr3_aa: CASNGGTSGRGDEQFF
d_call: NA; v_call: TRBV30; clone_size: NA; j_call: TRBJ1-6; cdr3_nt: TGTGCCTGGAGGCGAAATTCACCCCTCCACTTT; cdr3_aa: CAWRRNSPLHF
d_call: TRBD2; v_call: TRBV4-2; clone_size: NA; j_call: TRBJ2-5; cdr3_nt: TGTGCCAGCAGCCAAGTCGGGGGGAAGGAGACCCAGTACTTC; cdr3_aa: CASSQVGGKETQYF
d_call: NA; v_call: TRBV4-2; clone_size: NA; j_call: TRBJ1-5; cdr3_nt: TGTGCCAGCAGCCAAGGGGGGGTCAATCAGCCCCAGCATTTT; cdr3_aa: CASSQGGVNQPQHF
d_call: NA; v_call: TRBV6-1; clone_size: NA; j_call: TRBJ1-1; cdr3_nt: TGTGCCAGCAGTGTTCGAGGGCCGAACACTGAAGCTTTCTTT; cdr3_aa: CASSVRGPNTEAFF
d_call: NA; v_call: TRBV5-5; clone_size: NA; j_call: TRBJ1-1; cdr3_nt: TGTGCCAGCAGCTTCATTGGGGGCCGGGGAACTGAAGCTTTCTTT; cdr3_aa: CASSFIGGRGTEAFF
d_call: TRBD1; v_call: TRBV5-4; clone_size: NA; j_call: TRBJ2-7; cdr3_nt: TGTGCCAGCAGCCTCCGGGACAGGGACAACGAGCAGTACTTC; cdr3_aa: CASSLRDRDNEQYF
d_call: TRBD2; v_call: TRBV2; clone_size: NA; j_call: TRBJ2-3; cdr3_nt: TGTGCCGGGAGTGGAGCGGGAGGGTTGTATACGCAGTATTTT; cdr3_aa: CAGSGAGGLYTQYF